This T cell receptor (beta chain) derives from a study of tumor and adjacent non-tumor tissue in lung cancer. Study-level background: The cohort had about a dozen adenocarcinoma, a couple of squamous cell and 1 small cell patients. On average, productive TCRbeta reads reached some 4.2 million per sample. The study, taken as a whole, reports: Significantly higher TCR diversity was found in tumor than normal lung. Patients with more diverse tumor TCRs had worse survival.

This clonotype was seen only a few times. What it binds is unknown. This clone may be a read error of a much larger clone one base away. The conserved phenylalanine or tryptophan normally closing the CDR3 is absent here, so this likely arose from a read error. Per the germline V gene, CDR1 is SGHRS and CDR2 is YFSETQ. After removal of 4 bases from V and 2 bases from J, the junction contained 11 bases not matched to a gene. The CDR3 consists of 18 residues. RNA was extracted from bulk tissue without any cell sorting. The library came from three nested PCR rounds adapted from ARM-PCR protocols. TCRdb re-called the multiplex PCR reads through MiXCR, storing one row per CDR3 protein. Of about 75,000 distinct CDR3 sequences listed, roughly 80% are singletons.

The chain has TRBV5-1 and TRBJ2-7; 14 bases are shared with TRBD2. The sample was lung tumor tissue. The receptor comes from a woman aged 50 to 60 with non-small cell lung cancer. DNA of the CDR3: TGCGCCAGCAGCGATCGGACTAGCGGGAGGCCAATAACCTACGAGCAGTACTTA. This gives the protein CASSDRTSGRPITYEQYL.